The clone carrying this T cell receptor beta chain was seen only a few times. Its antigen is not known. These data are taken from a study of CD8 T cells in ankylosing spondylitis. Study outcomes and limitations: Earlier reports found some motif variants in synovial fluid and blood in reactive arthritis. The study identified a TCR beta motif of under ten highly homologous variants that appeared characteristic of ankylosing spondylitis blood. CD8+ by phenotype, disease-linked clones were relatively rare in peripheral blood.

TCRdb re-derived calls from the 5' RACE reads in MiXCR, one entry per CDR3 protein. The data hold approximately 400,000 distinct CDR3 sequences, with under 20% observed a single time. Trimming stripped 5 bases from V and 9 bases from J, with 8 bases between. The CDR3 runs to 12 residues. J is TRBJ1-6 and V is TRBV12-3 or TRBV12-4; no firm D call. Sequences were obtained from blood, either unsorted or a sorted T cell fraction (not recorded which). This clonotype was sampled from a male donor with ankylosing spondylitis. The CDR3, as DNA: TGTGCCAGCAGTCACCTGACTTCACCCCTCCACTTT. This codes for CASSHLTSPLHF.